The rows below give T cell receptor beta chains drawn from one sample of a study of Ad26.COV2.S vaccination and SARS-CoV-2 variants. TCRdb's table, derived via immunoSEQ multiplex PCR, lists solely in-frame clones and lacks some. Of about 320,000 clones listed, about 86% are singletons. The sample consisted of peripheral blood, taken in a trial of Ad26.COV2.S vaccine versus placebo. The receptor set was obtained from a person aged 18-65 years who received the Ad26.COV2.S COVID-19 vaccine or a placebo. Each CDR3 is given with its conserved first and last residue.

>TRBV19
CASSIWRAPRYNEQFF
>TRBV4-1
CASSQDLGSSYNEQFF
>TRBV19
CASSVLGTPSGNTIYF
>TRBV7-8
CASSSRLGQETQYF
>TRBV7-2
CASSLAGGGETQYF
>TRBV5-6
CASRSSQVRGGQPQHF
>TRBV4-1
CASSQVPRGSSYNEQFF
>TRBV27
CASSSPPENTEAFF
>TRBV5-1
CASSLEETQYF
>TRBV19
CASSIVDRANYGYTF
>TRBV5-5
CASSLERGINQPQHF
>TRBV7-2
CASSPSGRYGYTF
>TRBV29-1
CSVGTGLYEQYF
>TRBV5-1
CASSLRETGAQNSPLHF
>TRBV6-1
CASSESVSQETQYF
>TRBV9
CASAYGASGNTIYF
>TRBV7-2
CASSLGRDQPQHF
>TRBV3-1/TRBV3-2
CASSRAGGRTEAFF
>TRBV18
CASSPQAGSYNEQFF
>TRBV15
CATSREGTGRKNTGELFF
>TRBV7-2
CASSLALTGNQPQHF
>TRBV19
CASSGTGATGELFF
>TRBV23-1
CASSREGGENTIYF
>TRBV18
CASSRGHQETQYF
>TRBV5-1
CASSLDGNMNTEAFF
>TRBV6-5
CASSFGQGGNTIYF
>TRBV19
CASRRGTDPVVSTDTQYF
>TRBV18
CASSPTGTQGEQYF
>TRBV6-5
CASSRRYTDTQYF
>TRBV5-1
CASSSDRGEAFF
>TRBV7-9
CASSFPGRNYGYTF
>TRBV19
CASSTGGKDNEQFF
>TRBV12-3/TRBV12-4
CASSLKSSYEQYF
>TRBV6-2/TRBV6-3
CASSRDLGGGYTF
>TRBV15
CATSRSAERPYEQYF
>TRBV5-1
CASSPRAGGNYGYTF
>TRBV5-1
CASRLTSDTQYF
>TRBV9
CASSVGGAPRESPLHF
>TRBV9
CASSVAVGAGETQYF
>TRBV7-2
CASSYLTMDTEAFF
>TRBV7-2
CASSLDAYRGNQPQHF
>TRBV7-2
CASSTLTGDSGNTIYF
>TRBV20-1
CSTPRHTEAFF
>TRBV3-1/TRBV3-2
CASSLIGSYNEQFF
>TRBV3-1/TRBV3-2
CASSQEWTSGYEQYF
>TRBV2
CASSEIGGSDGYTF
>TRBV12-5
CASGLREDTMNTEAFF
>TRBV5-1
CASSVQGFGTGELFF
>TRBV6-6
CASSYSTGIHGYTF
>TRBV5-1
CASSLLSLGEQFF
>TRBV5-1
CASSLIPPDQNTEAFF
>TRBV9
CASSVAGSGEAEAFF
>TRBV3-1/TRBV3-2
CASSQDIIGQGGSNTEAFF